What follows describes a single TCR beta chain. Its specificity is unknown. Clones were read by immunoSEQ multiplex PCR, and TCRdb kept only the in-frame ones, dropping some. The table shows 20,000 to 25,000 clones, with approximately 91% occurring only once. These data come from a study of lymphopenia after photon versus proton radiotherapy. General study findings and limits: Oligoclonal CD8+ Temra expansion after nadir drove photon patients' diversity drop. Survival link was tested only in deceased patients; proton benefit remains a possibility. A bigger post-nadir fall in TCR diversity correlated inversely with survival time in deceased patients.

V was trimmed by 4 bases and J by 0 bases, leaving 9 bases between them. The CDR3 is 14 residues long. Germline values: CDR1 MDHEN, CDR2 SYDVKM. Sequences were derived from peripheral blood, sampled from a patient treated with proton-based radiotherapy. This chain joins TRBV28 and TRBJ1-2, with D unclear. The sequence derives from a woman in her seventies with pancreatic cancer. Some clones in this sample may be carry-over from other donors' samples. CDR3 nucleotide sequence: TGTGCCAGCAGTTCCCCCAGCCCTAACTATGGCTACACCTTC. Amino acids: CASSSPSPNYGYTF.